This entry lists 12 T cell receptor beta chains sequenced from one sample in a study of T cell repertoires in cytomegalovirus infection. TCRdb reprocessed the reads via MiXCR and lists one record per CDR3 protein. This table holds about 260,000 distinct CDR3 sequences, roughly 13% found once. Sequencing was carried out using PBMCs. These TCRs come from a human donor in good health (CMV status not recorded). Some clones in this sample may be carry-over from other donors' samples.

This clonotype came up a few times. This chain uses TRBV4-2 with TRBJ1-1; TRBD1 agrees at 7 bases. CDR3 length: 15 amino acids. The germline V gene has CDR1 LGHNA and CDR2 YNFKEQ. V shed 3 bases, J shed 2 bases, and the junction held 6 bases outside the gene matches. The CDR3 region has the DNA TGTGCCAGCAGCCATTCGACAGGGACCAACACTGAAGCTTTCTTT. Amino acids: CASSHSTGTNTEAFF.

This clonotype was found many times. The chain links TRBV12-3 or TRBV12-4 to TRBJ2-7; TRBD1 might be the D (6 bases). V was clipped by 6 bases and J by 3 bases, with 21 bases between them. CDR3 length equals 16 residues. Here the CDR3 reads CASSPRSLQGRYEQYF. In nucleotides, the CDR3 is TGTGCCAGCAGCCCCAGGAGCCTACAGGGCCGCTACGAGCAGTACTTC.

The chain joins TRBV5-6 to TRBJ2-5; 9 nucleotides line up with TRBD1. The length of the CDR3 is 13 residues. J was trimmed by 4 bases and V by 4 bases; bases with no gene match: 2. Per the germline V gene, CDR1 is SGHDT and CDR2 is YYEEEE. The DNA for the CDR3 is TGTGCCAGCAGCAAGGACAGGGGAGAGACCCAGTACTTC. It translates to CASSKDRGETQYF.

In this sample, this clonotype turned up many times. The rearrangement links TRBV7-9 to TRBJ2-1; 7 bases fit TRBD2. The CDR3 spans 15 residues. V shed 5 bases and J 5 bases; nucleotides not matched to a gene: 9. Looked up from germline, CDR1 is SEHNR and CDR2 is FQNEAQ (reference sequence). CDR3 residues: CASSPISSGDNEQFF. The DNA for the CDR3 is TGTGCCAGCAGCCCCATTTCTAGCGGAGACAATGAGCAGTTCTTC.

This clonotype occurred a few times. The J gene is TRBJ1-6, the V gene TRBV2, with 7 bases aligning to TRBD1. Germline lookup yields CDR1 SNHLY and CDR2 FYNNEI. CDR3 size: 14 residues. After removal of 5 bases from V and 9 bases from J, the junction contained 7 bases not matched to a gene. CDR3 sequence reads: CASSSTGSSSPLHF. The DNA for the CDR3 is TGTGCCAGCAGTTCGACAGGGAGTTCTTCACCCCTCCACTTT.

This clonotype has a count of ten or more. The chain recombines TRBV7-9 with TRBJ1-1, with D possibly TRBD1 on 6 matching bases. The V gene lost 6 bases and the J gene lost 6 bases, with 17 bases spanning the gap. Germline V lookup: CDR1 SEHNR, CDR2 FQNEAQ (reference sequence). This CDR3 spans 14 amino acids. CDR3 amino acids: CASRFDTGLAEAFF. The DNA for the CDR3 is TGTGCCAGCAGGTTTGACACAGGGTTGGCTGAAGCTTTCTTT.

The chain has TRBV3-1 and TRBJ2-6; D gene unclear. The CDR3 covers 15 residues. The V gene lost 4 bases and the J gene lost 0 bases, with 7 bases spanning the gap. Germline V gene lookup returns CDR1 LGHDT and CDR2 YNNKEL (reference sequence). The CDR3 protein is CASSPTLSGANVLTF. The CDR3, as DNA: TGTGCCAGCAGCCCGACCCTCTCTGGGGCCAACGTCCTGACTTTC.

This clonotype showed up just a few times. The V gene is TRBV28, the J gene TRBJ2-1; D is perhaps TRBD1 or TRBD2 (5 bases each). Germline values: CDR1 MDHEN, CDR2 SYDVKM. With 7 bases removed from V and 7 bases from J, the gap between germline ends came to 20 bases. This CDR3 has 15 residues. In nucleotides, the CDR3 is TGTGCCAGCAATCCTCCAGGGAGTAGGCTAAATGAGCAGTTCTTC. This codes for CASNPPGSRLNEQFF.

A remark on this clonotype: A much larger clone sits a single nucleotide away, making a read error possible. The CDR3 DNA reads TGCAGCGTTTATCTCCCAGGTCCTGAAGCTTTCTTT. This sequence encodes CSVYLPGPEAFF. The chain combines TRBV29-1 with TRBJ1-1; D not certain. Germline V gene lookup returns CDR1 SQVTM and CDR2 ANQGSEA. The CDR3 has 12 residues. Trimming left V 5 bases short and J 6 bases short, with 13 bases between.

Ten or more counts support this clonotype. Here the CDR3 reads CASALDFSFLNTIYF. The DNA for the CDR3 is TGTGCCAGCGCGTTGGACTTCAGTTTTTTAAACACCATATATTTT. V and J are TRBV7-2 and TRBJ1-3; D is unclear. Trimming left V 8 bases short and J 6 bases short, with 20 bases between. The CDR3 consists of 15 residues. Germline V lookup: CDR1 SGHTA, CDR2 FQGNSA. The full variable domain, completed using reference TRBV7-2 and TRBJ1-3, is GAGVSQSPSNKVTEKGKDVELRCDPISGHTALYWYRQSLGQGLEFLIYFQGNSAPDKSGLPSDRFSAERTGGSVSTLTIQRTQQEDSAVYLCASALDFSFLNTIYFGEGSWLTVV.

In this sample, this clonotype turned up many times. The chain joins TRBV6-4 to TRBJ1-6, with D perhaps matching TRBD1 (5 bases). Germline CDR1 MRHNA, CDR2 SNTAGT. The CDR3 sequence is 15 residues long. V was shortened by 6 bases and J by 7 bases, with 16 bases between the two germline ends. The CDR3: CASSTHEGPNSPLHF. DNA for the CDR3: TGTGCCAGCAGCACCCATGAGGGACCCAATTCACCCCTCCACTTT.

A few counts support this clonotype. The V gene is TRBV7-6, the J gene TRBJ2-3, with 8 bases identical to TRBD2. V was clipped by 1 base and J by 3 bases; unmatched bases: 6. Germline CDR1 and CDR2: SGHVS and FNYEAQ. The CDR3 covers 16 residues. CDR3 in amino acids: CASSLGGAGATDTQYF. CDR3 bases: TGTGCCAGCAGCTTAGGAGGAGCGGGGGCAACAGATACGCAGTATTTT.